A single T cell receptor beta chain is shown here with its context. The sample comes from a study of blood T cell repertoires in COVID-19. Study as a whole: The United States, Italy and Spain were the sources of the acute and convalescent COVID-19 samples.

CDR1 is SGHNT, CDR2 YYREEE, per germline (reference sequence). The CDR3 has 13 amino acids. Trimming cost V 1 base and J 4 bases, with 8 bases left between them. In the authors' methods: Amplifying reference gene primers gave estimates of nucleated cell counts. Profiling relied on immunoSEQ multiplex PCR, and the TCRdb table lists in-frame clones only, not all of them. V and J calls and clone size are copied from that table; D and trimming were computed from the DNA. In the table there are over 100,000 clones, 81% of which are singletons. The sample taken for sequencing was peripheral blood. The chain carries TRBV5-4 and TRBJ2-5; a weak D match, TRBD1 (6 bases). The receptor comes from a woman aged 55-75 years with active or convalescent COVID-19. The CDR3 protein is CASSLTGLETQYF. The CDR3 DNA reads as TGTGCCAGCAGCTTGACAGGGCTAGAGACCCAGTACTTC.